This T cell receptor (beta chain) was identified during a study of PD-L1 blockade in urothelial cancer. Study-level background: Males with bladder-origin urothelial cancer constituted about 85% of the 29 patients.

TCRdb's table, derived via immunoSEQ multiplex PCR, lists solely in-frame clones and lacks some. The sample consists of 70,000 to 85,000 clones, around 84% of them appearing once. CDR3 size: 16 residues. The V gene end was trimmed by 3 bases and the J gene end by 5 bases; junction bases not matched to a gene: 9. In germline, CDR1 is SGHVS, CDR2 FNYEAQ. Material: PBMCs, obtained around atezolizumab (anti-PD-L1) treatment. The V and J genes are TRBV7-6 and TRBJ2-2; TRBD1 matches 7 bases. This TCR was sampled from a man aged 65-85 years with urothelial cancer. CDR3: CASSFHQGRGTGELFF. CDR3 nucleotide sequence: TGTGCCAGCAGCTTCCACCAGGGCAGGGGGACCGGGGAGCTGTTTTTT.